The clone carrying this T cell receptor (beta chain) was recorded many times. Its antigen is not identified. These data come from a study of identical twins. Study-wide findings and caveats: Twin pairs had excess sharing that was weaker in beta out-of-frame sequences. Conclusions rested on cross-sectional statistics rather than following the same donors.

cDNA carried unique molecular identifiers, and a universal primer site was added by template switching. TCRdb called the 5' RACE reads again in MiXCR, with one record for every CDR3 protein. The sample consists of approximately 600,000 distinct CDR3 sequences, around a tenth of them appearing once. The sample was also linked to a second study, of yellow fever vaccine responses in identical twins. This second study says: The authors reported partly convergent, partly personalized vaccine responses in identical twins.

Sequences were obtained from PBMCs. This TCR came from a young woman in good health.

This CDR3 reads CASSLDWRGSNTEAFF. Here the CDR3 DNA reads TGTGCCAGCAGCTTAGATTGGCGGGGTTCGAACACTGAAGCTTTCTTT. The chain employs TRBV11-2 and TRBJ1-1; D gene uncertain. With 0 bases removed from V and 1 base from J, the gap between germline ends came to 12 bases. The length of the CDR3 is 16 residues. Germline V gene lookup returns CDR1 SGHAT and CDR2 FQNNGV.